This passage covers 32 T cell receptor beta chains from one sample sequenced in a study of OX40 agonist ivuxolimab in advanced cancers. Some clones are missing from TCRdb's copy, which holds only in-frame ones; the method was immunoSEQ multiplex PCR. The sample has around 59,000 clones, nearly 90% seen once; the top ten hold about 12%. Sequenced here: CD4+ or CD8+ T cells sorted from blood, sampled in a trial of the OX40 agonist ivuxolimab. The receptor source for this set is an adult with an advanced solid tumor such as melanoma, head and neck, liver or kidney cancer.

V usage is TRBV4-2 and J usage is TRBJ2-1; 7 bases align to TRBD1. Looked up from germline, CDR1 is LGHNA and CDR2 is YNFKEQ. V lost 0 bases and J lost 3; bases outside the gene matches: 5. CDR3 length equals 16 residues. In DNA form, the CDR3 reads TGTGCCAGCAGCCAAGATGGACAGGTCAGCTACAATGAGCAGTTCTTC. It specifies CASSQDGQVSYNEQFF.

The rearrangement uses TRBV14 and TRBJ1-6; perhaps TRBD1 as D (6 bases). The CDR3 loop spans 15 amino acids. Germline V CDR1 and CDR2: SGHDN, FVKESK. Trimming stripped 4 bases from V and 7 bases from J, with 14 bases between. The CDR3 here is CASSPTGIINSPLHF. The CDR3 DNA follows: TGTGCCAGCAGCCCAACAGGGATCATAAATTCACCCCTCCACTTT.

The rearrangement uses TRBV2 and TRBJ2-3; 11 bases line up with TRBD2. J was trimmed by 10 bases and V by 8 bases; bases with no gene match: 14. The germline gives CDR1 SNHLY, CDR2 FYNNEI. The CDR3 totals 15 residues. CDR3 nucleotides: TGTGCCAGCGGGGAGGGACTAGCGGCCGTTGTGGCGCAGTATTTT. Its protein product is CASGEGLAAVVAQYF.

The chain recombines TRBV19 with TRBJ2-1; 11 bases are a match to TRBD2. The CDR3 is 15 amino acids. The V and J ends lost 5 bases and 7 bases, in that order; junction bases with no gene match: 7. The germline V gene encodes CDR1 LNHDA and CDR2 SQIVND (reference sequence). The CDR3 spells CASSSRTSGLNEQFF. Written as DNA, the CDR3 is TGTGCCAGTAGTTCCCGGACTAGCGGGCTAAATGAGCAGTTCTTC.

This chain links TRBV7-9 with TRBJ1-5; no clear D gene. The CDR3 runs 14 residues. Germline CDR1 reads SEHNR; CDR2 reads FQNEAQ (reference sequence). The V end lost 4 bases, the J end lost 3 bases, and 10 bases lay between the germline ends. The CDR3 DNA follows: TGTGCCAGCAGCTCCTCGTCGTCCAATCAGCCCCAGCATTTT. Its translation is CASSSSSSNQPQHF. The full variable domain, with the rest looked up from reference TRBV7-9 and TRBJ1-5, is DTGVSQNPRHKITKRGQNVTFRCDPISEHNRLYWYRQTLGQGPEFLTYFQNEAQLEKSRLLSDRFSAERPKGSFSTLEIQRTEQGDSAMYLCASSSSSSNQPQHFGDGTRLSIL.

The DNA of the CDR3 is TGTGCCAGTAGTATAGTTTGGACAGGGGGCAGTCAGCCCCAGCATTTT. It yields the protein CASSIVWTGGSQPQHF. The rearrangement uses TRBV19 and TRBJ1-5; 11 positions match TRBD1. This CDR3 spans 16 amino acids. CDR1 is LNHDA and CDR2 is SQIVND in the germline V gene (reference sequence). Unmatched junction bases numbered 5, after V lost 1 base and J lost 6 bases.

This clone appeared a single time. This CDR3 reads CASREGGSQYNEQFF. The CDR3 DNA sequence: TGTGCCAGCAGGGAGGGCGGGAGTCAGTACAATGAGCAGTTCTTC. The chain couples TRBV5-6 to TRBJ2-1; the match to TRBD2 covers 7 bases. Germline trimming cut 5 bases from V and 4 bases from J; bases unmatched to any gene: 9. From germline, CDR1 is SGHDT and CDR2 YYEEEE. The CDR3 runs 15 residues.

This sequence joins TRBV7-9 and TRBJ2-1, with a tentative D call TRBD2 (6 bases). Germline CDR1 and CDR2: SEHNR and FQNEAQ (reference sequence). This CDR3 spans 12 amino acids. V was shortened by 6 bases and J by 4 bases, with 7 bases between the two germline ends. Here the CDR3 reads CASSGTYNEQFF. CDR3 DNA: TGTGCCAGCAGTGGGACTTACAATGAGCAGTTCTTC. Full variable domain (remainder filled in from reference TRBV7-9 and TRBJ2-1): DTGVSQNPRHKITKRGQNVTFRCDPISEHNRLYWYRQTLGQGPEFLTYFQNEAQLEKSRLLSDRFSAERPKGSFSTLEIQRTEQGDSAMYLCASSGTYNEQFFGPGTRLTVL.

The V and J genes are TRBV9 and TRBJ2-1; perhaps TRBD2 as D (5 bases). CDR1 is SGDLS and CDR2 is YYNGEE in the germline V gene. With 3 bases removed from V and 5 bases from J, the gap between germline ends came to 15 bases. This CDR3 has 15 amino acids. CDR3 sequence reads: CASSGTSSDHNEQFF. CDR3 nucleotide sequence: TGTGCCAGCAGCGGAACTAGTTCGGATCACAATGAGCAGTTCTTC.

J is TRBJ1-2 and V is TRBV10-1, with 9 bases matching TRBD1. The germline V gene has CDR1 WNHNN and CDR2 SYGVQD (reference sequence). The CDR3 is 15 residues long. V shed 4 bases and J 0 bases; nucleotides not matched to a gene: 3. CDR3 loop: CASSAGTGSNYGYTF. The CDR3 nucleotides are TGCGCCAGCAGTGCCGGGACAGGGTCTAACTATGGCTACACCTTC.

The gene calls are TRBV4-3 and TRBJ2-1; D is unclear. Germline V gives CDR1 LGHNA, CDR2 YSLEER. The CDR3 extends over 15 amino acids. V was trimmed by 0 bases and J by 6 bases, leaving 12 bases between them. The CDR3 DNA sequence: TGCGCCAGCAGCCAAGATCTGAGTGGCCCCAATGAGCAGTTCTTC. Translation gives CASSQDLSGPNEQFF.

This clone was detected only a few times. The CDR3 sequence: CASSRGTGSAQPQHF. The DNA of the CDR3 is TGCGCCAGCAGCCGGGGGACAGGGTCCGCCCAGCCCCAGCATTTT. The V call is TRBV4-3, the J call TRBJ1-5; 9 positions agree with TRBD1. Germline V CDR1 and CDR2: LGHNA, YSLEER. V dropped 4 bases and J dropped 7; count of bases not matched to a gene: 8. The CDR3 spans 15 residues.

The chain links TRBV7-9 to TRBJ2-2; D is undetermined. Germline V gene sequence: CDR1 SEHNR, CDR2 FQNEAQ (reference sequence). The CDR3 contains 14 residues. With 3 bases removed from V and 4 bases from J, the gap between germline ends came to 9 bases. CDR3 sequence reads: CASSFSTGTGELFF. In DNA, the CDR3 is TGTGCCAGCAGCTTTTCGACCGGCACCGGGGAGCTGTTTTTT.

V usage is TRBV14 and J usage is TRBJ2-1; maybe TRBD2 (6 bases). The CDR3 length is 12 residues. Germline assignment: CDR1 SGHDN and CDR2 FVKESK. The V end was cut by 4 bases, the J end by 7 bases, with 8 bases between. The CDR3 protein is CASSPAGNEQFF. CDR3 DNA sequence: TGTGCCAGCAGCCCCGCGGGGAATGAGCAGTTCTTC.

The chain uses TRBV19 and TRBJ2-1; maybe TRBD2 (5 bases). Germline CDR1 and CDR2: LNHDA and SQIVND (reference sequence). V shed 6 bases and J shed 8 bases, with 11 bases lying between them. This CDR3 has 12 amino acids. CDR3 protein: CASREEPYEQFF. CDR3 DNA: TGTGCCAGTAGGGAGGAGCCCTATGAGCAGTTCTTC.

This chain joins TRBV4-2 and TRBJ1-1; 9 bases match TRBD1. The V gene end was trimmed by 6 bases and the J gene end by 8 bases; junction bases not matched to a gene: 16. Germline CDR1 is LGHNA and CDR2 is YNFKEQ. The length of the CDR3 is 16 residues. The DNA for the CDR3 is TGTGCCAGCAGGCCCTCTGGGGGACAGGGACCAGGGGAAGCTTTCTTT. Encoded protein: CASRPSGGQGPGEAFF.

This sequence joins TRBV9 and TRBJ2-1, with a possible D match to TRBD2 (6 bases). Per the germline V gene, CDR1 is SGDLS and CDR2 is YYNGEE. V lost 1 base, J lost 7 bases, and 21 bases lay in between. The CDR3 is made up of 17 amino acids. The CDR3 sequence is CASSVTRESRVSNEQFF. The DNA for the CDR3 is TGTGCCAGCAGCGTAACCCGGGAGTCCCGAGTTTCGAATGAGCAGTTCTTC.

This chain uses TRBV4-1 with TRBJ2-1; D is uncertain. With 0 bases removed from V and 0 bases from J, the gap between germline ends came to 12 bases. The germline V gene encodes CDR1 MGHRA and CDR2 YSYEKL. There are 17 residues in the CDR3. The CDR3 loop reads CASSQEVIPSSYNEQFF. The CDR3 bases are TGCGCCAGCAGCCAAGAAGTAATCCCGAGCTCCTACAATGAGCAGTTCTTC.

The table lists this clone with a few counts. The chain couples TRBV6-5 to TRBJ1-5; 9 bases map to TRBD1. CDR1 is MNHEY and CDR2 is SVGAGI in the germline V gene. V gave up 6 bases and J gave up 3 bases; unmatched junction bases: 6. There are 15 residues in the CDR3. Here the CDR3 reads CASRGTGLDNQPQHF. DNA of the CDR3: TGTGCCAGCAGGGGGACAGGGCTGGACAATCAGCCCCAGCATTTT.

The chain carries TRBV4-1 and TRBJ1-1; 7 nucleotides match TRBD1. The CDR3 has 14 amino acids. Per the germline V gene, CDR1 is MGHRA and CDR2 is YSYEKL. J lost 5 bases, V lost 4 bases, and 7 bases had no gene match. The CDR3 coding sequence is TGCGCCAGCAGCCCAAACAGGGGAATTACTGAAGCTTTCTTT. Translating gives CASSPNRGITEAFF.

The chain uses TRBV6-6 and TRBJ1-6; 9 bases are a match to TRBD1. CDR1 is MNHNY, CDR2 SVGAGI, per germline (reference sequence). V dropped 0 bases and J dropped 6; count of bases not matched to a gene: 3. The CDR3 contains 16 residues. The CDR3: CASSYSRDRVNSPLHF. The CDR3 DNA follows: TGTGCCAGCAGTTACTCGAGGGACAGGGTTAATTCACCCCTCCACTTT.

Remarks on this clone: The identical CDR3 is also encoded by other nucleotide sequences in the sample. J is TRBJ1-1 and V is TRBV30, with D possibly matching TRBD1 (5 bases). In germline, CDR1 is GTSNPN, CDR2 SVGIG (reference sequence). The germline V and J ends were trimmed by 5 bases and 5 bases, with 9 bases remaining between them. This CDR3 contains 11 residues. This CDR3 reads CAWGEGTEAFF. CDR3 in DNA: TGTGCCTGGGGTGAGGGGACTGAAGCTTTCTTT.

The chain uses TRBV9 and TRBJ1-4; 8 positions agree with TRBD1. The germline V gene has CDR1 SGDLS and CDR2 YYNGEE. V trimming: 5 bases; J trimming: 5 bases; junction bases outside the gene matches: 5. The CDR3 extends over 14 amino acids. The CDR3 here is CASSSGTGNEKLFF. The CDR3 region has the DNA TGTGCCAGCAGTTCCGGGACAGGAAATGAAAAACTGTTTTTT.

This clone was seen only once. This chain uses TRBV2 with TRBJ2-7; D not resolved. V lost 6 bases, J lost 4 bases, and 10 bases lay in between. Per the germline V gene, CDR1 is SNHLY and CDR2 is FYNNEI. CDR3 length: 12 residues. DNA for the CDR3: TGTGCCAGCAGCCGGAACCGTTACGAGCAGTACTTC. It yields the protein CASSRNRYEQYF.

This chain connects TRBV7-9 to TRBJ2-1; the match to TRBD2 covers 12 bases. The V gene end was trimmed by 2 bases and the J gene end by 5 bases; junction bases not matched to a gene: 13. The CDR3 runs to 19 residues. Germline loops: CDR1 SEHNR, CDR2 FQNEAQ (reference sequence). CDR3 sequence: CASSLYGLAGIPDNNEQFF. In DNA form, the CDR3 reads TGTGCCAGCAGCTTATATGGACTAGCGGGAATTCCCGATAACAATGAGCAGTTCTTC. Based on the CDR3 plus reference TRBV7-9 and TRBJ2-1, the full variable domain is DTGVSQNPRHKITKRGQNVTFRCDPISEHNRLYWYRQTLGQGPEFLTYFQNEAQLEKSRLLSDRFSAERPKGSFSTLEIQRTEQGDSAMYLCASSLYGLAGIPDNNEQFFGPGTRLTVL.

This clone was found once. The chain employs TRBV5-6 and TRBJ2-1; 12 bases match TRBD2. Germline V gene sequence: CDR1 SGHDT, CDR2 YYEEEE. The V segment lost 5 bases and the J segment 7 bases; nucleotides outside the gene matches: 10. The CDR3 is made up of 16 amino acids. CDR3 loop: CASRQSTSGRMNEQFF. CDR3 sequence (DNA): TGTGCCAGCAGGCAGAGTACTAGCGGGAGGATGAATGAGCAGTTCTTC.

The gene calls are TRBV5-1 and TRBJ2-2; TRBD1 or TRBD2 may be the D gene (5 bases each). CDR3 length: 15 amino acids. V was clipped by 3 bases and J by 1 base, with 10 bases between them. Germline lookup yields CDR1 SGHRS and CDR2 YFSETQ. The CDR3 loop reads CASSSRDQNTGELFF. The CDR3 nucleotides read TGCGCCAGCAGCTCCAGGGACCAGAACACCGGGGAGCTGTTTTTT.

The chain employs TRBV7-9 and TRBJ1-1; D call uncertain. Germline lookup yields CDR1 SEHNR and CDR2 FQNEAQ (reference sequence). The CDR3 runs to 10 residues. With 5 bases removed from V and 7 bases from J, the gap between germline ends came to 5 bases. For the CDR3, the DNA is TGTGCCAGCAGCGTCTATGAAGCTTTCTTT. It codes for CASSVYEAFF.

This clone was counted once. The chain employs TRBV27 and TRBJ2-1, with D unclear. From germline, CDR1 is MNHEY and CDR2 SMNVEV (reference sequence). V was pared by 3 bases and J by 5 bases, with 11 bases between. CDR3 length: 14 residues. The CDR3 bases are TGTGCCAGCAGTTTCCGTATTTCGGACAATGAGCAGTTCTTC. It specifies CASSFRISDNEQFF.

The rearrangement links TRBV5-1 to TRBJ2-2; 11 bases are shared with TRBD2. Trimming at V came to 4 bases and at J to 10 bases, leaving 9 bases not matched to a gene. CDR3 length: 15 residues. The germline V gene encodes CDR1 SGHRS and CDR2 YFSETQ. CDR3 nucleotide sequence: TGCGCCAGCAGCCCGGCGACTAGCGGGAAGGAGGAGCTGTTTTTT. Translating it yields CASSPATSGKEELFF.

CDR3: CSASENTGELFF. CDR3 DNA sequence: TGCAGCGCTAGCGAGAACACCGGGGAGCTGTTTTTT. V and J are TRBV29-1 and TRBJ2-2; a possible D gene is TRBD2 (6 bases). The CDR3 extends over 12 amino acids. Looked up from germline, CDR1 is SQVTM and CDR2 is ANQGSEA. V dropped 7 bases and J dropped 1 base, with 7 bases sitting between them.

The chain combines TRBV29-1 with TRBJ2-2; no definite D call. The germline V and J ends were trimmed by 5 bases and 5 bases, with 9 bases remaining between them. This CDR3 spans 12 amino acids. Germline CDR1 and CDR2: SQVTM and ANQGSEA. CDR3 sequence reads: CSVPRQTGELFF. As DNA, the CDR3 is TGCAGCGTTCCCCGGCAAACCGGGGAGCTGTTTTTT.